These T cell receptor beta chains were read from a single sample in a study of T-cell memory formation after mild COVID-19. TCRdb re-called the 5' RACE reads through MiXCR, storing one row per CDR3 protein. Of 150,000 to 200,000 distinct CDR3 sequences listed, 31% are singletons. Sample: PBMCs or a T cell subset sorted from them (not recorded which). The receptors here all came from an adult woman who had mild COVID-19 (a few samples of this study predate the infection). Cell type and time point are not known. Each CDR3 is given with its conserved first and last residue. A D gene is named only where the DNA matches it firmly. A clone size is listed for some rows: how often the clone was seen (once, few, many), or a class if it is expanded.

>once|.|TRBV5-1|TRBJ2-7|15
TGCGCCAGCAGCTTGAGCCCGGGGAGCTCCTACGAGCAGTACTTC
CASSLSPGSSYEQYF
>few|TRBD1|TRBV3-1|TRBJ1-1|13
TGTGCCAGCAGCCAAGGACAGGGGAGGGAAGCTTTCTTT
CASSQGQGREAFF
>few|.|TRBV20-1|TRBJ2-1|12
TGCAGTGCCCAGGGTTCCTACAATGAGCAGTTCTTC
CSAQGSYNEQFF
>.|TRBD2|TRBV4-1|TRBJ2-7|16
TGCGCCAGCAGCCAAGATCGGGGGGAATCGGAATACGAGCAGTACTTC
CASSQDRGESEYEQYF
>few|.|TRBV20-1|TRBJ1-2|14
TGCAGTGCTAGAGGCGGGGCAGGGTCCTATGGCTACACCTTC
CSARGGAGSYGYTF
>.|TRBD1|TRBV10-1|TRBJ1-5|14
TGCGCCAGCAGCGAGGGGACAGTCAATCAGCCCCAGCATTTT
CASSEGTVNQPQHF
>.|.|TRBV7-3|TRBJ2-2|15
TGTGCCAGCAGCTTAGGGGGAAGGTACACCGGGGAGCTGTTTTTT
CASSLGGRYTGELFF
>.|.|TRBV19|TRBJ1-1|13
TGTGCCAGTAGTATCTCGAGGGGCACTGAAGCTTTCTTT
CASSISRGTEAFF
>.|.|TRBV29-1|TRBJ1-1|14
TGCAGCGCCGGGACACCGGCCGCCGAAACTGAAGCTTTCTTT
CSAGTPAAETEAFF
>.|.|TRBV9|TRBJ1-2|13
TGTGCCAGCAGCGGTCTCGTAGGAGTGGGCTACACCTTC
CASSGLVGVGYTF
>few|.|TRBV5-1|TRBJ2-2|12
TGCGCCAGCAGGGTACTATCTGGGGAGCTGTTTTTT
CASRVLSGELFF
>few|TRBD2|TRBV4-2|TRBJ2-3|16
TGTGCCAGCAGCCAAAACCCAGCGGGGGGCACAGATACGCAGTATTTT
CASSQNPAGGTDTQYF
>.|.|TRBV20-1|TRBJ2-5|15
TGCAGTGCTAGAGTTGGTAGCGGACTACAAGAGACCCAGTACTTC
CSARVGSGLQETQYF
>.|.|TRBV7-8|TRBJ2-5|14
TGTGCCAGCAGCCCCGAACTAGCATATGAGACCCAGTACTTC
CASSPELAYETQYF
>few|.|TRBV29-1|TRBJ2-5|14
TGCAGCGTTGAGGAAGGGACACCTACGGAGACCCAGTACTTC
CSVEEGTPTETQYF
>.|.|TRBV4-3|TRBJ1-2|13
TGCGCCAGCAGCCCCGGGCCCCCCGGTGGCTACACCTTC
CASSPGPPGGYTF
>few|.|TRBV25-1|TRBJ1-6|13
TGTGCCAGCAGTGACGCTAACAATTCACCCCTCCACTTT
CASSDANNSPLHF
>.|.|TRBV19|TRBJ2-5|14
TGTGCCAGTAGTATTGGGACACACCAAGAGACCCAGTACTTC
CASSIGTHQETQYF
>few|.|TRBV5-5|TRBJ1-5|17
TGTGCCAGCAGCTTGGGCTTGTTCAGGAGCCTCAATCAGCCCCAGCATTTT
CASSLGLFRSLNQPQHF
>.|TRBD1|TRBV15|TRBJ1-1|13
TGTGCCACCAGGCGGGACAGTAACACTGAAGCTTTCTTT
CATRRDSNTEAFF
>.|.|TRBV4-3|TRBJ2-1|15
TGCGCCAGCAGCCAAGGACTATCTCCGAACAATGAGCAGTTCTTC
CASSQGLSPNNEQFF
>few|TRBD1|TRBV7-9|TRBJ1-1|17
TGTGCCAGCCTCAACCCGGGACAGGGGGGGATGAACACTGAAGCTTTCTTT
CASLNPGQGGMNTEAFF
>.|.|TRBV4-2|TRBJ1-4|13
TGTGCCAGCAGCCAAGATACGAGAATTGTCATGTTTTTT
CASSQDTRIVMFF
>few|.|TRBV5-6|TRBJ2-3|11
TGTGCCAGCAGCTCGGCCGATACGCAGTATTTT
CASSSADTQYF
>few|.|TRBV12-3/TRBV12-4|TRBJ2-2|16
TGTGCCAGCAGTCACACAGGGTATCGCTATGGCGGGGAGCTGTTTTTT
CASSHTGYRYGGELFF
>few|TRBD2|TRBV12-3/TRBV12-4|TRBJ2-1|12
TGTGCCATTCGGACGGGGGGGAATGAGCAGTTCTTC
CAIRTGGNEQFF
>few|TRBD1|TRBV7-9|TRBJ2-7|16
TGTGCCAGCAGCGGACTACAGGGGGAAGTGTTCTACGAGCAGTACTTC
CASSGLQGEVFYEQYF
>.|.|TRBV20-1|TRBJ1-2|14
TGCAGTTACACAACCCCCGGGACCGGTTATGGCTACACCTTC
CSYTTPGTGYGYTF
>.|.|TRBV4-3|TRBJ2-1|14
TGCGCCAGCAGCCAAGTTACAGGACCCAATGAGCAGTTCTTC
CASSQVTGPNEQFF
>once|TRBD1|TRBV7-9|TRBJ1-2|14
TGTGCCAGCAGCCGGACAGGGGGCTGGGGTGGCTACACCTTC
CASSRTGGWGGYTF
>few|.|TRBV7-9|TRBJ1-6|15
TGTGCCAGCAGCTTATCGTTGGGGAATAATTCACCCCTCCACTTT
CASSLSLGNNSPLHF
>many|.|TRBV12-3/TRBV12-4|TRBJ1-3|15
TGTGCCAGCAGCCTGGGGGCCAACTCTGGAAACACCATATATTTT
CASSLGANSGNTIYF
>.|TRBD1|TRBV18|TRBJ2-1|17
TGTGCCAGCTCACCACGGGAGGGACAGGGCTGGGCGAATGAGCAGTTCTTC
CASSPREGQGWANEQFF
>.|TRBD1|TRBV6-5|TRBJ2-7|15
TGTGCCAGCTTTAATCCCGGGACAGGGACCTACGAGCAGTACTTC
CASFNPGTGTYEQYF
>.|.|TRBV25-1|TRBJ2-5|11
TGTGCCAGCAGTGTAACAGAGACCCAGTACTTC
CASSVTETQYF
>.|TRBD1|TRBV20-1|TRBJ1-1|14
TGCAGTGCTACGGGACAGATACTCGGGACTGAAGCTTTCTTT
CSATGQILGTEAFF
>.|.|TRBV24-1|TRBJ2-7|16
TGTGCCACCAGTGATTTGAAGGCGGAGGGGTCCTACGAGCAGTACTTC
CATSDLKAEGSYEQYF
>.|TRBD1|TRBV7-9|TRBJ1-4|16
TGTGCCAGCAGCTCCGGGACAGGGTCAGCTAATGAAAAACTGTTTTTT
CASSSGTGSANEKLFF
>.|TRBD1|TRBV27|TRBJ2-7|13
TGTGCCAGCAGGCCGACAGGGACCCACGAGCAGTACTTC
CASRPTGTHEQYF
>few|.|TRBV7-9|TRBJ2-7|13
TGTGCCAGCAGCTCGGGACCCCGCCTAGGGCAGTACTTC
CASSSGPRLGQYF
>.|.|TRBV4-1|TRBJ2-3|17
TGCGCCAGCACCACCCTCGGGGGACCCCGGGGATCAGATACGCAGTATTTT
CASTTLGGPRGSDTQYF
>once|TRBD2|TRBV25-1|TRBJ2-3|18
TGTGCCAGCAGTGAAGGGCGGCTAGCGGGACGTGAGTCAGATACGCAGTATTTT
CASSEGRLAGRESDTQYF
>.|TRBD2|TRBV20-1|TRBJ2-3|15
TGCAGTGCTAGAGAGGTAGCGGGAGGCTCGGATACGCAGTATTTT
CSAREVAGGSDTQYF
>.|.|TRBV4-3|TRBJ2-1|16
TGCGCCAGCAGCCAAGACTGGACACCAATCTACAATGAGCAGTTCTTC
CASSQDWTPIYNEQFF